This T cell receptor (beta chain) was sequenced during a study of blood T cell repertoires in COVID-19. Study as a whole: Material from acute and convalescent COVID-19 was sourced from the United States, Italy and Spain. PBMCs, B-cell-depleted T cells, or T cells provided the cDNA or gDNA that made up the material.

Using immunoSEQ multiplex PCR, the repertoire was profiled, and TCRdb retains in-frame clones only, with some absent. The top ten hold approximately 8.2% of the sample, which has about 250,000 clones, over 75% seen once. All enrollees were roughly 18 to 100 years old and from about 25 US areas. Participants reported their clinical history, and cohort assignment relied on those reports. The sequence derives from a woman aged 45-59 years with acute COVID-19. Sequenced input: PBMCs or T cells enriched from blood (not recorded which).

The CDR3 loop reads CASSKAPAGNEKLFF. The CDR3 DNA sequence: TGTGCCAGTAGTAAGGCCCCCGCAGGGAACGAAAAACTGTTTTTT. The rearrangement joins TRBV19 to TRBJ1-4; D is perhaps TRBD1 (5 bases). This CDR3 is 15 amino acids long. Deletions cut 4 bases from V and 8 bases from J, with 17 bases between. Germline loops: CDR1 LNHDA, CDR2 SQIVND (reference sequence).